The clone carrying this T cell receptor beta chain was seen only a few times. The antigen is unknown. The data are from a study of cytomegalovirus exposure and HLA in healthy donors. The PCR made use of 60 Vbeta and 13 Jbeta primers. Repertoires were generated with immunoSEQ multiplex PCR, while TCRdb's copy carries only in-frame clones and drops some. The profile shows tens of thousands of clones, over 70% of them singletons. Study-wide findings and caveats: Researchers left out some V segments, among them TRBV6-2 and TRBV6-3, as indistinguishable.

The length of the CDR3 is 13 residues. Germline loops: CDR1 MNHNS, CDR2 SASEGT. This receptor was identified in a male donor in good health and CMV-seronegative. This rearrangement joins TRBV6-1 to TRBJ2-5; 7 nucleotides line up with TRBD1. The J call may not be correct, given that the DNA end is closer to TRBJ2-7. What was sequenced was PBMCs. CDR3 DNA: TGTGCCAGCATTATGGGACAGTTCTACGAGCAGTACTTC. Translating it yields CASIMGQFYEQYF.